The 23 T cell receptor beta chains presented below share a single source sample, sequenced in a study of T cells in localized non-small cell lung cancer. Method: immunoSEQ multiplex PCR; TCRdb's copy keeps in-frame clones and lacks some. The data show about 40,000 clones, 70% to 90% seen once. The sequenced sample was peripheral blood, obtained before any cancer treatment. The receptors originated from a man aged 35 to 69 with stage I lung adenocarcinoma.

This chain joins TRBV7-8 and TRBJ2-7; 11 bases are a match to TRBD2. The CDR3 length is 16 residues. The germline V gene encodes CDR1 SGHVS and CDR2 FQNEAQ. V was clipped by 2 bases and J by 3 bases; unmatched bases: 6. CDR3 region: CASSLLGTSGFYEQYF. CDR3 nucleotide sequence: TGTGCCAGCAGCTTACTAGGGACTAGCGGTTTCTACGAGCAGTACTTC.

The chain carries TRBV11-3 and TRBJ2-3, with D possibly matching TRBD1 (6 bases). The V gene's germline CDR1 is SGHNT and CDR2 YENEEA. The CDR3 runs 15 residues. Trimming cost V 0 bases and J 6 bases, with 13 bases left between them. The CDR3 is CASSLEAGETDTQYF. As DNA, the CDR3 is TGTGCCAGCAGCTTAGAGGCAGGGGAGACGGATACGCAGTATTTT. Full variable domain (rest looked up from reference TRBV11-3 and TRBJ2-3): EAGVVQSPRYKIIEKKQPVAFWCNPISGHNTLYWYLQNLGQGPELLIRYENEEAVDDSQLPKDRFSAERLKGVDSTLKIQPAELGDSAVYLCASSLEAGETDTQYFGPGTRLTVL.

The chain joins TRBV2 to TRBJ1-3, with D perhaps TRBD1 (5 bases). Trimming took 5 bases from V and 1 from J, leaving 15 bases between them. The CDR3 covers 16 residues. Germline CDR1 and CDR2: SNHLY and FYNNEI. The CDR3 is CASSLDRTSSGNTIYF. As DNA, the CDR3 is TGTGCCAGCAGTTTAGACAGAACATCTTCTGGAAACACCATATATTTT.

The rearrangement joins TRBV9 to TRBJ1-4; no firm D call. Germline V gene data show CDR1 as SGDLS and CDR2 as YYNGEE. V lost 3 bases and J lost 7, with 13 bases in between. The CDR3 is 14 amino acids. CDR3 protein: CASSAEVGLEKLFF. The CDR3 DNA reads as TGTGCCAGCAGCGCGGAGGTCGGACTTGAAAAACTGTTTTTT.

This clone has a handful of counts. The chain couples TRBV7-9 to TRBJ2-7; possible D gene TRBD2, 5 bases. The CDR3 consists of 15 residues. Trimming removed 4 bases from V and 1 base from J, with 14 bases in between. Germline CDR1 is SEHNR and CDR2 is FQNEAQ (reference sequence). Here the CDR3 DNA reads TGTGCCAGCAGCTCAACGCGGGTGGATTCCTACGAGCAGTACTTC. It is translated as CASSSTRVDSYEQYF.

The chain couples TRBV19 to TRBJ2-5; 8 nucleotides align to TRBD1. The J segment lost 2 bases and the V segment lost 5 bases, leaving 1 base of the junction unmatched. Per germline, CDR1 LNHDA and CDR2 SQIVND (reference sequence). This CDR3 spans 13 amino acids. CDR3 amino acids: CASSRQGQETQYF. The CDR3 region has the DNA TGTGCCAGTAGTCGACAGGGGCAAGAGACCCAGTACTTC.

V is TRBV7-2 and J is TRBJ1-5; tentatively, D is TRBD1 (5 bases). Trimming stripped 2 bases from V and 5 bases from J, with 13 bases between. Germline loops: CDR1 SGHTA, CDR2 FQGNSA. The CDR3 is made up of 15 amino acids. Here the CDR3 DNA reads TGTGCCAGCAGCTTACGTTCGGGGGTTGATCAGCCCCAGCATTTT. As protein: CASSLRSGVDQPQHF.

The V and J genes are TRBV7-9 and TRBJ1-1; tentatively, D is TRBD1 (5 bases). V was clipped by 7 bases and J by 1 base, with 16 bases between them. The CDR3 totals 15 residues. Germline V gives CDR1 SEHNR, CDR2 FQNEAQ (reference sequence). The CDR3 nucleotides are TGTGCCAGCATAATACTTGGGGGGGAGAACACTGAAGCTTTCTTT. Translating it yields CASIILGGENTEAFF.

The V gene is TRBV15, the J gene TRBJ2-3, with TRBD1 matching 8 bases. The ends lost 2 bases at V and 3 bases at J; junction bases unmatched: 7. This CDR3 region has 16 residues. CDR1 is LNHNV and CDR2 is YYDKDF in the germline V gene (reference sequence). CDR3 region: CATSRPQGAGTDTQYF. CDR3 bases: TGTGCCACCAGCAGACCTCAGGGGGCAGGGACAGATACGCAGTATTTT. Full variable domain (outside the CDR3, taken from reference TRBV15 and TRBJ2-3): DAMVIQNPRYQVTQFGKPVTLSCSQTLNHNVMYWYQQKSSQAPKLLFHYYDKDFNNEADTPDNFQSRRPNTSFCFLDIRSPGLGDTAMYLCATSRPQGAGTDTQYFGPGTRLTVL.

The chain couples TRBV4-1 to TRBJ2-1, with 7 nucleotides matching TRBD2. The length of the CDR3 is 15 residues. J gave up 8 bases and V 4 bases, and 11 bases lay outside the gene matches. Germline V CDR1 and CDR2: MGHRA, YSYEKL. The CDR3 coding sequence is TGCGCCAGCAGCCTAGCGGGTCCCGTGGACGATGAGCAGTTCTTC. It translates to CASSLAGPVDDEQFF.

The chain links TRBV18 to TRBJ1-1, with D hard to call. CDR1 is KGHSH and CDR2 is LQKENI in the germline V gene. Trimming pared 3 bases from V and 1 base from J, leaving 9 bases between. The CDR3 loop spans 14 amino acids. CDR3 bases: TGTGCCAGCTCACCCCAGAGCTCGAACACTGAAGCTTTCTTT. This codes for CASSPQSSNTEAFF. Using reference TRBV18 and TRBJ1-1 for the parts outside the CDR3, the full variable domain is NAGVMQNPRHLVRRRGQEARLRCSPMKGHSHVYWYRQLPEEGLKFMVYLQKENIIDESGMPKERFSAEFPKEGPSILRIQQVVRGDSAAYFCASSPQSSNTEAFFGQGTRLTVV.

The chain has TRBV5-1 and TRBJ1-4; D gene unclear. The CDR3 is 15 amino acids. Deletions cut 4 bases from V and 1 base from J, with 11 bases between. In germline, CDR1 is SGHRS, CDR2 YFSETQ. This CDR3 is CASSDTSGTNEKLFF. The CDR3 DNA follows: TGCGCCAGCAGCGATACCTCAGGAACTAATGAAAAACTGTTTTTT.

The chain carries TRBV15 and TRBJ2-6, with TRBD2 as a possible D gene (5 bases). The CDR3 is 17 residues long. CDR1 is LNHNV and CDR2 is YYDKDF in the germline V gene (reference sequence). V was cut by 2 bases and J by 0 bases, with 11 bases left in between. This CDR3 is CATSRRTGNSGANVLTF. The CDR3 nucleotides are TGTGCCACCAGCAGACGGACGGGGAACTCTGGGGCCAACGTCCTGACTTTC.

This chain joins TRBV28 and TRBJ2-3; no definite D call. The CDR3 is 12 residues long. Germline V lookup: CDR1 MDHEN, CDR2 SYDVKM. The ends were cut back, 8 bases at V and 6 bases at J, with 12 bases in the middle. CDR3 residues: CASGRFGDTQYF. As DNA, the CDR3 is TGTGCCAGCGGGCGGTTCGGTGATACGCAGTATTTT.

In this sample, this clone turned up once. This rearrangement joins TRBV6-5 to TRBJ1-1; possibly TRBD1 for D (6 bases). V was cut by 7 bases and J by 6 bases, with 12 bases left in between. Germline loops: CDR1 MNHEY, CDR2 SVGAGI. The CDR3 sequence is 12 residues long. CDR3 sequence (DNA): TGTGCCAGCAACAGGGTAGGGGCTGAAGCTTTCTTT. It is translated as CASNRVGAEAFF.

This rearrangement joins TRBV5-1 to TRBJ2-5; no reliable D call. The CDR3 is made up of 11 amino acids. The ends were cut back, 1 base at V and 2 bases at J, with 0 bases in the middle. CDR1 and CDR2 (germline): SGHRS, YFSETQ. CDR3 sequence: CASSLQETQYF. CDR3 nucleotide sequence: TGCGCCAGCAGCTTGCAAGAGACCCAGTACTTC.

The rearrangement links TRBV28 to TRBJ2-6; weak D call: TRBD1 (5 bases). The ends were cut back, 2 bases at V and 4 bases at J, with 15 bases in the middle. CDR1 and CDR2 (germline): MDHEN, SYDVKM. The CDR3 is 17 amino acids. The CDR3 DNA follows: TGTGCCAGCAGTTTAGATCCGGCTTCAGGGGGGGCCAACGTCCTGACTTTC. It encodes CASSLDPASGGANVLTF.

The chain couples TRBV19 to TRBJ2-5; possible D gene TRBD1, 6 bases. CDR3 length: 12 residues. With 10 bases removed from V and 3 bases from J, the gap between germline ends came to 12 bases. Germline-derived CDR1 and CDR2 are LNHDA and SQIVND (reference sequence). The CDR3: CATTRTEETQYF. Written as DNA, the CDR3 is TGTGCCACGACGCGGACAGAAGAGACCCAGTACTTC.

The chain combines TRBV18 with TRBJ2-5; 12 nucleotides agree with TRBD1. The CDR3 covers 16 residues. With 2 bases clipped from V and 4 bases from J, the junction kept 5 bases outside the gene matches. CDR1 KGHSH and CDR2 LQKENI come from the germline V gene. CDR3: CASSPAGQGAGETQYF. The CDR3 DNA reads TGTGCCAGCTCACCAGCGGGACAGGGGGCAGGAGAGACCCAGTACTTC.

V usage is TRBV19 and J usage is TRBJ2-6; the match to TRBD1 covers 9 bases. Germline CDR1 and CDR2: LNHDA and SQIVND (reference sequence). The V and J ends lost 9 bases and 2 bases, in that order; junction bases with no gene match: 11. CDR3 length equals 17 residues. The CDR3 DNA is TGTGCCAGCCCCTGGGACAGGGCGCGACCTGGGGCCAACGTCCTGACTTTC. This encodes CASPWDRARPGANVLTF.

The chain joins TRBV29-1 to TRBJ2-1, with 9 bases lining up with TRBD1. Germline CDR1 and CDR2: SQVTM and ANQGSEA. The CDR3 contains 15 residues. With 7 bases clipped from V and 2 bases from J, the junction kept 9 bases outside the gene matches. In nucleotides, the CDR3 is TGCAGCGCGCTAACCGGGACAGGGCCCTACAATGAGCAGTTCTTC. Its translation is CSALTGTGPYNEQFF.

The CDR3 sequence: CSVGGRDTNLAGANVLTF. Written as DNA, the CDR3 is TGCAGCGTCGGGGGGCGGGACACCAATCTGGCTGGGGCCAACGTCCTGACTTTC. The genes are TRBV29-1 and TRBJ2-6; tentatively, D is TRBD2 (7 bases). This CDR3 has 18 amino acids. The germline V gene encodes CDR1 SQVTM and CDR2 ANQGSEA. Trimming shortened V by 6 bases and J by 2 bases, and 23 bases separated the two germline ends.

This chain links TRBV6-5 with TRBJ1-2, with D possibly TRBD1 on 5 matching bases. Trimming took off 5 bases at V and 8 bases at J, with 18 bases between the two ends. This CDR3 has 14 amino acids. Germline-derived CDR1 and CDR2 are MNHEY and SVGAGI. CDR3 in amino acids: CASSKTGAAGGYTF. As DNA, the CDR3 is TGTGCCAGCAGTAAAACCGGGGCCGCGGGAGGCTACACCTTC.